Presented here are 31 T cell receptor beta chains from one specimen sequenced in a study of OX40 agonist ivuxolimab in advanced cancers. Using immunoSEQ multiplex PCR, the repertoire was profiled, and TCRdb retains in-frame clones only, with some absent. The sample carries 41,000 or so clones, around four fifths recorded once. Here the sequenced sample was CD4+ or CD8+ T cells sorted from blood, taken in a trial of the OX40 agonist ivuxolimab. Receptor source: an adult with an advanced solid tumor such as melanoma, head and neck, liver or kidney cancer.

The V gene is TRBV7-8, the J gene TRBJ2-5; D call uncertain. The V end was cut by 7 bases, the J end by 1 base, with 7 bases between. CDR1 and CDR2 from the germline V gene are SGHVS and FQNEAQ. CDR3 length: 12 residues. CDR3 region: CASNLAQETQYF. In nucleotides, the CDR3 is TGTGCCAGCAATCTCGCCCAAGAGACCCAGTACTTC.

The rearrangement joins TRBV4-2 to TRBJ2-7, with 10 bases fitting TRBD2. Germline lookup yields CDR1 LGHNA and CDR2 YNFKEQ. CDR3 length: 15 amino acids. The junction had 2 bases not matched to a gene; V was cut back by 1 base and J by 2 bases. The CDR3 protein is CASSQGLAGPYEQYF. The CDR3 DNA is TGTGCCAGCAGCCAAGGACTAGCGGGCCCCTACGAGCAGTACTTC.

V usage is TRBV4-1 and J usage is TRBJ2-3; the match to TRBD2 covers 9 bases. Trimming cost V 0 bases and J 4 bases; bases outside gene matches: 8. The CDR3 sequence is 17 residues long. Per the germline V gene, CDR1 is MGHRA and CDR2 is YSYEKL. The CDR3 sequence is CASSQDAREGLPDTQYF. DNA of the CDR3: TGCGCCAGCAGCCAAGATGCGCGGGAGGGCCTCCCAGATACGCAGTATTTT.

The chain links TRBV6-5 to TRBJ2-7; 12 nucleotides match TRBD2. The germline V gene has CDR1 MNHEY and CDR2 SVGAGI. Losses at the gene ends were 6 bases for V and 6 bases for J; bases not matched to a gene: 0. The CDR3 runs to 12 residues. The CDR3 DNA reads as TGTGCCAGCAGGACTAGCGGGGGCGAGCAGTACTTC. It yields the protein CASRTSGGEQYF.

The V and J genes are TRBV2 and TRBJ1-3, with D hard to call. CDR1 is SNHLY and CDR2 is FYNNEI in the germline V gene. This CDR3 comprises 15 residues. The ends were cut back, 7 bases at V and 0 bases at J, with 13 bases in the middle. The CDR3 nucleotides read TGTGCCAGCATCCGGCGAGAGACCTCTGGAAACACCATATATTTT. Encoded protein: CASIRRETSGNTIYF.

CDR3 loop: CSATDLPEQFF. Written as DNA, the CDR3 is TGCAGTGCCACTGACTTGCCTGAGCAGTTCTTC. J is TRBJ2-1 and V is TRBV20-1; D remains ambiguous. The CDR3 is made up of 11 amino acids. The germline gives CDR1 DFQATT, CDR2 SNEGSKA (reference sequence). V was trimmed by 6 bases and J by 9 bases, leaving 12 bases between them.

The chain recombines TRBV27 with TRBJ2-6, with D uncertain. Germline CDR1 and CDR2: MNHEY and SMNVEV (reference sequence). V lost 5 bases and J lost 2, with 13 bases in between. The CDR3 has 16 residues. For the CDR3, the DNA is TGTGCCAGCAGTCCCCTATCTGGGGCTGGGGCCAACGTCCTGACTTTC. Its protein is CASSPLSGAGANVLTF. Full variable domain (remainder filled in from reference TRBV27 and TRBJ2-6): EAQVTQNPRYLITVTGKKLTVTCSQNMNHEYMSWYRQDPGLGLRQIYYSMNVEVTDKGDVPEGYKVSRKEKRNFPLILESPSPNQTSLYFCASSPLSGAGANVLTFGAGSRLTVL.

The chain recombines TRBV7-9 with TRBJ1-1; D is unresolved. This CDR3 comprises 15 residues. Trimming stripped 4 bases from V and 7 bases from J, with 19 bases between. Germline values: CDR1 SEHNR, CDR2 FQNEAQ (reference sequence). The chain's CDR3 is CASSSLTGVYGEAFF. Written as DNA, the CDR3 is TGTGCCAGCAGCTCCCTAACCGGGGTTTATGGTGAAGCTTTCTTT.

The chain joins TRBV5-8 to TRBJ2-1, with a tentative D call TRBD1 (6 bases). This CDR3 is built from 16 residues. From germline, CDR1 is SGHTS and CDR2 YDEGEE. Deletions cut 4 bases from V and 3 bases from J, with 17 bases between. This CDR3 is CASSPALRGSYNEQFF. CDR3 nucleotide sequence: TGTGCCAGCAGCCCCGCTCTCAGGGGCAGCTACAATGAGCAGTTCTTC.

This chain uses TRBV2 with TRBJ2-2; D is unclear. Per germline, CDR1 SNHLY and CDR2 FYNNEI. V lost 3 bases and J lost 5, with 13 bases in between. The CDR3 sequence is 15 residues long. The CDR3 DNA reads TGTGCCAGCAGTGACAGTTTAACCGTTACCGGGGAGCTGTTTTTT. It yields the protein CASSDSLTVTGELFF.

To note about this clone: A junction boundary mismatches the germline segment, possibly from a read error. This chain connects TRBV7-6 to TRBJ2-7, with TRBD1 identical over 9 bases. Germline V gene sequence: CDR1 SGHVS, CDR2 FNYEAQ. The CDR3 length is 11 residues. This CDR3 reads CASSDPGQGDF. As DNA, the CDR3 is TGTGCCAGCAGCGACCCGGGACAGGGAGACTTC.

This chain links TRBV7-2 with TRBJ1-5; D is ambiguous. This CDR3 has 14 amino acids. V lost 2 bases to trimming and J lost 6 bases, with 11 bases between them. The germline V gene has CDR1 SGHTA and CDR2 FQGNSA. The CDR3 loop reads CASSLRAGSQPQHF. The CDR3 nucleotides read TGTGCCAGCAGCTTACGTGCAGGCTCTCAGCCCCAGCATTTT.

This sequence joins TRBV5-5 and TRBJ1-5; 7 positions agree with TRBD1. The junction had 7 bases not matched to a gene; V was cut back by 0 bases and J by 4 bases. This CDR3 region has 16 residues. CDR1 and CDR2 from the germline V gene are SGHKS and YYEKEE (reference sequence). The CDR3 coding sequence is TGTGCCAGCAGCTTGGCCTGGGACAGCACTAATCAGCCCCAGCATTTT. Residues: CASSLAWDSTNQPQHF.

The chain links TRBV5-5 to TRBJ1-3; D not resolved. This CDR3 region has 14 residues. V was shortened by 0 bases and J by 3 bases, with 7 bases between the two germline ends. Germline V CDR1 and CDR2: SGHKS, YYEKEE (reference sequence). The chain's CDR3 is CASSLAGHGNTIYF. In nucleotides, the CDR3 is TGTGCCAGCAGCTTGGCAGGTCATGGAAACACCATATATTTT.

V and J are TRBV15 and TRBJ2-2, with 7 bases matching TRBD2. The CDR3 covers 15 residues. CDR1 is LNHNV and CDR2 is YYDKDF in the germline V gene (reference sequence). V shed 6 bases, J shed 4 bases, and the junction held 8 bases outside the gene matches. CDR3 residues: CATRAGLASTGELFF. CDR3 sequence (DNA): TGTGCCACCAGAGCGGGGCTAGCCTCCACCGGGGAGCTGTTTTTT.

This clone was counted only a few times. The chain has TRBV29-1 and TRBJ1-2; possible D gene TRBD1, 6 bases. The V gene lost 8 bases and the J gene lost 2 bases, with 33 bases spanning the gap. Germline V gene data show CDR1 as SQVTM and CDR2 as ANQGSEA. This CDR3 is built from 19 residues. This CDR3 reads CSSDPRPKVGGVGNYGYTF. DNA of the CDR3: TGCAGCTCCGATCCTCGACCTAAAGTGGGGGGCGTCGGGAACTATGGCTACACCTTC.

This clone was observed a single time. Other DNA variants within this sample encode the same CDR3. This sequence joins TRBV28 and TRBJ1-1; D is unclear. The CDR3 sequence is 11 residues long. Trimming shortened V by 3 bases and J by 3 bases, and 2 bases separated the two germline ends. CDR1 and CDR2 from the germline V gene are MDHEN and SYDVKM. DNA for the CDR3: TGTGCCAGCAGTTTGGACACTGAAGCTTTCTTT. Encoded protein: CASSLDTEAFF.

The rearrangement joins TRBV4-1 to TRBJ1-1, with TRBD1 matching over 8 bases. This CDR3 has 14 residues. In germline, CDR1 is MGHRA, CDR2 YSYEKL. With V trimmed by 5 bases and J by 8 bases, 10 bases remained unmatched. This CDR3 is CASSSRTGQSEAFF. As DNA, the CDR3 is TGCGCCAGCAGCTCCCGGACAGGGCAATCAGAAGCTTTCTTT.

V usage is TRBV6-4 and J usage is TRBJ2-2, with D possibly being TRBD2 (6 bases). Trimming stripped 7 bases from V and 7 bases from J, with 13 bases between. Germline lookup yields CDR1 MRHNA and CDR2 SNTAGT. This CDR3 is built from 13 residues. The CDR3 reads CASTGSLGGELFF. Written as DNA, the CDR3 is TGTGCCAGCACCGGGAGCCTGGGCGGGGAGCTGTTTTTT.

This rearrangement joins TRBV4-3 to TRBJ2-1; D not resolved. Germline V gene lookup returns CDR1 LGHNA and CDR2 YSLEER. The CDR3 has 17 amino acids. Trimming shortened V by 0 bases and J by 5 bases, and 17 bases separated the two germline ends. CDR3 sequence (DNA): TGCGCCAGCAGCCAAGATCTGGGAATTCGGGCGGACAATGAGCAGTTCTTC. It translates to CASSQDLGIRADNEQFF.

This clone is deemed medium-sized. Other DNA sequences in the sample encode the same CDR3. The rearrangement uses TRBV9 and TRBJ2-1; D not resolved. The CDR3 has 15 residues. Germline values: CDR1 SGDLS, CDR2 YYNGEE. V lost 0 bases to trimming and J lost 2 bases, with 9 bases between them. CDR3 DNA: TGTGCCAGCAGCGTAGAAAGGTGGGCCTACAATGAGCAGTTCTTC. Amino acid sequence: CASSVERWAYNEQFF.

CDR3 sequence: CASSPRRQFPDTQYF. DNA of the CDR3: TGTGCCAGCAGCCCCCGAAGGCAATTTCCAGATACGCAGTATTTT. The V gene is TRBV7-9, the J gene TRBJ2-3, with D uncertain. This CDR3 has 15 amino acids. The V gene lost 5 bases and the J gene lost 4 bases, with 16 bases spanning the gap. From germline, CDR1 is SEHNR and CDR2 FQNEAQ (reference sequence). Variable domain in full (rest from reference TRBV7-9 and TRBJ2-3): DTGVSQNPRHKITKRGQNVTFRCDPISEHNRLYWYRQTLGQGPEFLTYFQNEAQLEKSRLLSDRFSAERPKGSFSTLEIQRTEQGDSAMYLCASSPRRQFPDTQYFGPGTRLTVL.

The rearrangement links TRBV18 to TRBJ2-5; 7 bases are a match to TRBD1. The V gene's germline CDR1 is KGHSH and CDR2 LQKENI. The V segment lost 5 bases and the J segment 2 bases; nucleotides outside the gene matches: 8. CDR3 length equals 15 residues. The CDR3 reads CASSEDRRSQETQYF. CDR3 nucleotide sequence: TGTGCCAGCTCAGAGGACAGGAGATCACAAGAGACCCAGTACTTC.

The V gene is TRBV4-3, the J gene TRBJ2-7; D is uncertain. The V end lost 1 base, the J end lost 0 bases, and 10 bases lay between the germline ends. Germline loops: CDR1 LGHNA, CDR2 YSLEER. The CDR3 has 15 amino acids. The CDR3 spells CASSQGLGPSYEQYF. CDR3 coding DNA: TGCGCCAGCAGCCAAGGCCTAGGGCCCTCCTACGAGCAGTACTTC.

This clone was seen once. V gene TRBV5-4 combines with J gene TRBJ2-5; no firm D call. The germline V gene has CDR1 SGHNT and CDR2 YYREEE (reference sequence). The CDR3 loop spans 14 amino acids. Trimming took 3 bases from V and 0 from J, leaving 9 bases between them. This CDR3 reads CASSYMGNQETQYF. The CDR3 coding sequence is TGTGCCAGCAGCTATATGGGAAACCAAGAGACCCAGTACTTC.

The CDR3 loop reads CASSSAGPNEKLFF. CDR3 nucleotide sequence: TGTGCCAGCAGTTCCGCGGGACCAAATGAAAAACTGTTTTTT. The J gene is TRBJ1-4, the V gene TRBV6-5; a possible D gene is TRBD1 (5 bases). The CDR3 runs to 14 residues. The germline gives CDR1 MNHEY, CDR2 SVGAGI. Trimming removed 4 bases from V and 5 bases from J, with 11 bases in between.

J is TRBJ2-1 and V is TRBV7-3, with 9 positions matching TRBD2. V gave up 4 bases and J gave up 8 bases; unmatched junction bases: 9. The CDR3 has 15 amino acids. The germline V gene has CDR1 SGHTA and CDR2 FQGTGA. CDR3 in DNA: TGTGCCAGCAGCTCGGACGGGACTAGCAGTCATGAGCAGTTCTTC. The encoded protein is CASSSDGTSSHEQFF.

The chain couples TRBV19 to TRBJ2-7; TRBD1 or TRBD2 may be the D gene (5 bases each). The germline V gene has CDR1 LNHDA and CDR2 SQIVND (reference sequence). V lost 4 bases to trimming and J lost 0 bases, with 10 bases between them. CDR3 length: 14 amino acids. The CDR3 here is CASSNPGTSYEQYF. CDR3 in DNA: TGTGCCAGTAGTAACCCCGGGACCTCCTACGAGCAGTACTTC.

The chain employs TRBV6-1 and TRBJ2-1; 10 bases fit TRBD2. V was pared by 0 bases and J by 5 bases, with 4 bases of the junction left unmatched. The CDR3 length is 16 residues. Germline loops: CDR1 MNHNS, CDR2 SASEGT. CDR3 nucleotides: TGTGCCAGCAGTGAAGCCCTAGCGGGAGCCCACAATGAGCAGTTCTTC. This encodes CASSEALAGAHNEQFF.

The chain is built from TRBV7-6 and TRBJ1-5; D not certain. CDR1 is SGHVS and CDR2 is FNYEAQ in the germline V gene. The length of the CDR3 is 13 residues. Trimming cost V 4 bases and J 0 bases, with 4 bases left between them. CDR3 DNA: TGTGCCAGCAGCTCCTCTAGCAATCAGCCCCAGCATTTT. It encodes CASSSSSNQPQHF.

The V and J genes are TRBV27 and TRBJ1-1; D gene ambiguous. Germline-derived CDR1 and CDR2 are MNHEY and SMNVEV (reference sequence). This CDR3 is built from 14 residues. Deletions cut 2 bases from V and 7 bases from J, with 14 bases between. The CDR3 DNA sequence: TGTGCCAGCAGTTTACTGGGTTTAGAGGGTGAAGCTTTCTTT. This gives the protein CASSLLGLEGEAFF.